These T cell receptor beta chains were read from a single sample in a study of PD-1 blockade in classical Hodgkin lymphoma. The assay was immunoSEQ multiplex PCR, and TCRdb's table has in-frame clones only and misses some. The sample lists about 23,000 clones, 85% to 95% occurring once. The material sequenced was CD4+ T cells from blood. These receptors were taken from a human donor with classical Hodgkin lymphoma. Both conserved end residues are part of each CDR3. A D gene is named only where the DNA matches it firmly. Clone size is not always given. Where it is, it says once, few, many or a class for expanded clones.

j_call d_call v_call clone_size cdr3_aa cdr3_nt
TRBJ2-1 - TRBV7-3 - CASSLRGGSYNEQFF TGTGCCAGCAGCCTACGTGGGGGCTCCTACAATGAGCAGTTCTTC
TRBJ1-1 TRBD1 TRBV27 - CASSLLGQGWSTEAFF TGTGCCAGCAGTTTATTGGGACAGGGGTGGAGTACTGAAGCTTTCTTT
TRBJ2-2 - TRBV6-5 - CASSYLGTTNTGELFF TGTGCCAGCAGTTACCTCGGGACAACGAACACCGGGGAGCTGTTTTTT
TRBJ2-1 - TRBV20-1 - CSALTLYEQFF TGCAGTGCTTTAACACTCTATGAGCAGTTCTTC
TRBJ2-2 - TRBV11-3 - CASSLPGGTDTGELFF TGTGCCAGCAGCCTTCCTGGGGGAACCGACACCGGGGAGCTGTTTTTT
TRBJ2-5 - TRBV2 once CASSEQTQGTQYF TGTGCCAGCAGTGAGCAGACCCAGGGGACCCAGTACTTC
TRBJ2-3 TRBD2 TRBV18 once CASSSPGLAGGTDTQYF TGTGCCAGCTCATCCCCGGGACTAGCGGGGGGGACGGATACGCAGTATTTT
TRBJ2-1 TRBD2 TRBV28 - CASSPSSGRYNEQFF TGTGCCAGCAGCCCATCTAGCGGGAGGTACAATGAGCAGTTCTTC
TRBJ2-7 - TRBV6-6 - CASSFAGSTYEQYF TGTGCCAGCAGCTTCGCGGGCTCTACCTACGAGCAGTACTTC
TRBJ2-1 - TRBV6-1 once CASSEKGRYNEQFF TGTGCCAGCAGTGAAAAAGGACGGTACAATGAGCAGTTCTTC
TRBJ2-2 TRBD2 TRBV2 - CASRKGREATGELFF TGTGCCAGCCGGAAAGGGCGGGAGGCCACCGGGGAGCTGTTTTTT
TRBJ2-1 TRBD2 TRBV5-1 once CASSLLAGASVNEQFF TGCGCCAGCAGCTTACTAGCGGGAGCCTCGGTCAATGAGCAGTTCTTC
TRBJ1-2 - TRBV13 - CASSLGTGRYTF TGTGCCAGCAGCTTAGGGACAGGACGCTACACCTTC
TRBJ2-5 - TRBV11-2 - CASSTLRDPKTEETQYF TGTGCCAGCAGCACACTCCGGGACCCGAAGACGGAAGAGACCCAGTACTTC
TRBJ2-7 TRBD2 TRBV13 - CASSHPGGTEAYEQYF TGTGCCAGCAGCCACCCCGGGGGGACTGAGGCCTACGAGCAGTACTTC
TRBJ1-2 - TRBV27 - CASSPHPGQEGPRGYTF TGTGCCAGCAGCCCACATCCAGGCCAGGAGGGGCCGCGGGGCTACACCTTC